The clone carrying this T cell receptor beta chain was seen a single time. Donors of Cohort 3 who recovered were those that had two negative PCRs, clearance, or symptom resolution. These data come from a study of blood T cell repertoires in COVID-19. Profiled with immunoSEQ multiplex PCR; TCRdb holds only in-frame clones, not every one. This table holds about 150,000 clones, around 85% found once. V shed 4 bases and J shed 2 bases, with 13 bases lying between them. Germline assignment: CDR1 SGHRS and CDR2 YFSETQ. The CDR3 loop spans 14 amino acids. Material for sequencing was PBMCs or T cells enriched from blood (not recorded which). The sequence derives from a man in his forties or fifties who had recovered from COVID-19. The V and J genes are TRBV5-1 and TRBJ2-7; the D is unclear. The chain's CDR3 is CASSPEREPYEQYF. The DNA for the CDR3 is TGCGCCAGCAGCCCTGAGCGCGAGCCCTACGAGCAGTACTTC.